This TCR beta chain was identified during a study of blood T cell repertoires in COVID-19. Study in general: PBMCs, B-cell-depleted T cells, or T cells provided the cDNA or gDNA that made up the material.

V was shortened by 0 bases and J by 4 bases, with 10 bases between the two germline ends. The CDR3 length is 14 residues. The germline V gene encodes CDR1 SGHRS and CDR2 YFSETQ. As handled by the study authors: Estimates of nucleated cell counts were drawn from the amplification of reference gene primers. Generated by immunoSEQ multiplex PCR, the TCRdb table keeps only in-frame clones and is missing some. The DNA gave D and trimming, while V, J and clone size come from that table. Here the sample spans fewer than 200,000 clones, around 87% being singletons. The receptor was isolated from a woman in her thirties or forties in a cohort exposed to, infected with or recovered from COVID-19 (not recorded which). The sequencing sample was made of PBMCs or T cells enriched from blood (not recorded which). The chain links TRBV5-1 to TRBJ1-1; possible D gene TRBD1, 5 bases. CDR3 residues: CASSLGQGTTEAFF. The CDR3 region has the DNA TGCGCCAGCAGCTTGGGGCAGGGTACCACTGAAGCTTTCTTT.